The 10 T cell receptor beta chains below come from one sample, sequenced in a study of T cell responses to AZD1222 COVID-19 vaccine. Sequenced by immunoSEQ multiplex PCR; TCRdb stores in-frame clones only, minus some. The data contain 140,000 to 150,000 clones, 80% to 95% of them singletons. The sequencing used peripheral blood, collected on day 0 of AZD1222 vaccination. These receptors came from an adult in good health.

This clone appeared once. The chain employs TRBV7-2 and TRBJ2-7; D remains unclear. V was clipped by 4 bases and J by 2 bases, with 9 bases between them. CDR1 and CDR2 (germline): SGHTA, FQGNSA. This CDR3 region has 13 residues. The CDR3 loop reads CASSSQSPYEQYF. CDR3 bases: TGTGCCAGCAGCTCACAGTCCCCCTACGAGCAGTACTTC.

The chain joins TRBV19 to TRBJ2-7, with 11 bases lining up with TRBD2. This CDR3 region has 17 residues. V dropped 10 bases and J dropped 2; count of bases not matched to a gene: 16. The V gene's germline CDR1 is LNHDA and CDR2 SQIVND (reference sequence). The CDR3 is CATRTEAGLAGTYEQYF. CDR3 nucleotide sequence: TGTGCCACCCGGACTGAAGCCGGACTAGCGGGTACCTACGAGCAGTACTTC.

The rearrangement links TRBV9 to TRBJ2-2; D is ambiguous. The CDR3 has 13 residues. Trimming removed 4 bases from V and 9 bases from J, with 13 bases in between. Germline values: CDR1 SGDLS, CDR2 YYNGEE. The CDR3 loop is CASSPSPVWELFF. CDR3 nucleotides: TGTGCCAGCAGCCCTAGTCCTGTGTGGGAGCTGTTTTTT. Full variable domain (remainder filled in from reference TRBV9 and TRBJ2-2): DSGVTQTPKHLITATGQRVTLRCSPRSGDLSVYWYQQSLDQGLQFLIQYYNGEERAKGNILERFSAQQFPDLHSELNLSSLELGDSALYFCASSPSPVWELFFGEGSRLTVL.

The chain recombines TRBV15 with TRBJ1-5, with D possibly TRBD1 on 6 matching bases. CDR1 and CDR2 from the germline V gene are LNHNV and YYDKDF (reference sequence). Trimming left V 4 bases short and J 5 bases short, with 12 bases between. This CDR3 spans 14 amino acids. CDR3 nucleotide sequence: TGTGCCACCAGCACCGGGGGGGGCGATCAGCCCCAGCATTTT. The encoded protein is CATSTGGGDQPQHF.

This sequence joins TRBV20-1 and TRBJ1-5; D may be TRBD1 (5 bases). The CDR3 loop spans 13 amino acids. Trimming removed 3 bases from V and 7 bases from J, with 13 bases in between. CDR1 DFQATT and CDR2 SNEGSKA come from the germline V gene (reference sequence). The CDR3, as DNA: TGCAGTGCTAGTGGGGGGGTTCGACAGCCCCAGCATTTT. It yields the protein CSASGGVRQPQHF.

The genes are TRBV7-9 and TRBJ1-1; D is unresolved. The CDR3 is 12 residues long. CDR1 and CDR2 from the germline V gene are SEHNR and FQNEAQ (reference sequence). Trimming left V 3 bases short and J 1 base short, with 3 bases between. The CDR3 is CASSLKNTEAFF. The CDR3 nucleotides read TGTGCCAGCAGCTTGAAGAACACTGAAGCTTTCTTT.

This sequence joins TRBV7-2 and TRBJ1-2; unclear D gene. The CDR3 totals 14 residues. Germline lookup yields CDR1 SGHTA and CDR2 FQGNSA. V gave up 5 bases and J gave up 8 bases, with 18 bases separating them. Written as DNA, the CDR3 is TGTGCCAGCAGCCCGAACCACAGCCTGAGAGGCTACACCTTC. It specifies CASSPNHSLRGYTF.

The CDR3 nucleotides read TGCGCCAGCAGCCAAGTACTAGCGGAGTCTTACGAGCAGTACTTC. Amino acid sequence: CASSQVLAESYEQYF. The V and J genes are TRBV4-1 and TRBJ2-7, with 8 bases that match TRBD2. The V segment lost 1 base and the J segment 4 bases; nucleotides outside the gene matches: 6. Germline values: CDR1 MGHRA, CDR2 YSYEKL. The CDR3 is 15 residues long.

This rearrangement joins TRBV28 to TRBJ1-4, with no clear D. Germline V lookup: CDR1 MDHEN, CDR2 SYDVKM. There are 16 residues in the CDR3. V lost 7 bases and J 1 base, leaving 16 bases between the germline ends. The CDR3 is CASNDWTAGTNEKLFF. CDR3 in DNA: TGTGCCAGCAATGATTGGACCGCCGGAACTAATGAAAAACTGTTTTTT.

This sequence joins TRBV24-1 and TRBJ2-3; 7 positions match TRBD2. CDR1 KGHDR and CDR2 SFDVKD come from the germline V gene. Trimming at V came to 6 bases and at J to 3 bases, leaving 11 bases not matched to a gene. There are 16 residues in the CDR3. CDR3 bases: TGTGCCACCAGTCATCCTGCGGGAGCGGGGACAGATACGCAGTATTTT. Encoded protein: CATSHPAGAGTDTQYF.